These 19 T cell receptor beta chains were sequenced from one sample in a study of control samples from healthy donors and cancer patients. Clones were sequenced by immunoSEQ multiplex PCR, and TCRdb holds only the in-frame ones, with some missing. The repertoire holds around 180,000 clones, with more than 90% as singletons. Specimen: blood. Receptors were obtained from a woman between 40 and 55 years old in good health.

The CDR3 loop reads CASSLIQGISGNTIYF. In DNA form, the CDR3 reads TGTGCCAGCAGCTTAATACAGGGAATCTCTGGAAACACCATATATTTT. J is TRBJ1-3 and V is TRBV7-6; a weak D match, TRBD1 (6 bases). CDR1 and CDR2 from the germline V gene are SGHVS and FNYEAQ. Between the trimmed V and J ends, which lost 2 bases and 0 bases, there was a span of 11 bases. CDR3 length equals 16 residues.

The chain employs TRBV10-1 and TRBJ2-1; TRBD1 is a possible D gene (6 bases). CDR1 is WNHNN, CDR2 SYGVQD, per germline (reference sequence). V dropped 2 bases and J dropped 3 bases, with 8 bases sitting between them. The length of the CDR3 is 14 residues. CDR3 amino acids: CASSEGQIYNEQFF. In DNA, the CDR3 is TGCGCCAGCAGTGAGGGACAGATCTACAATGAGCAGTTCTTC.

The gene calls are TRBV11-2 and TRBJ1-2; no reliable D call. The CDR3 has 13 residues. CDR1 is SGHAT, CDR2 FQNNGV, per germline. The V end lost 5 bases, the J end lost 2 bases, and 9 bases lay between the germline ends. The CDR3 DNA is TGTGCCAGCAGCCTCGGACGGAACTATGGCTACACCTTC. Amino acids: CASSLGRNYGYTF.

This chain uses TRBV18 with TRBJ1-5; 8 nucleotides align to TRBD1. The CDR3 consists of 17 residues. CDR1 is KGHSH and CDR2 is LQKENI in the germline V gene. The junction had 8 bases not matched to a gene; V was cut back by 4 bases and J by 0 bases. The CDR3 reads CASSLSGTGNSNQPQHF. Written as DNA, the CDR3 is TGTGCCAGCTCACTTTCCGGGACAGGCAATAGCAATCAGCCCCAGCATTTT. The full variable domain, rest sourced from reference TRBV18 and TRBJ1-5, is NAGVMQNPRHLVRRRGQEARLRCSPMKGHSHVYWYRQLPEEGLKFMVYLQKENIIDESGMPKERFSAEFPKEGPSILRIQQVVRGDSAAYFCASSLSGTGNSNQPQHFGDGTRLSIL.

The gene calls are TRBV27 and TRBJ2-3; 9 bases align to TRBD2. The length of the CDR3 is 18 residues. V was clipped by 0 bases and J by 3 bases; unmatched bases: 10. Germline V lookup: CDR1 MNHEY, CDR2 SMNVEV (reference sequence). The CDR3 region is CASSLSLAGGRGTDTQYF. The CDR3 DNA sequence: TGTGCCAGCAGTTTATCGCTGGCGGGGGGGAGGGGTACAGATACGCAGTATTTT.

Here the CDR3 DNA reads TGTGCCAGTAGTCCCGCCGGGACACGTAGCAATCAGCCCCAGCATTTT. This translates into CASSPAGTRSNQPQHF. The chain is built from TRBV19 and TRBJ1-5, with TRBD1 as a possible D gene (6 bases). CDR3 length: 16 residues. V was cut by 5 bases and J by 0 bases, with 14 bases left in between. The V gene's germline CDR1 is LNHDA and CDR2 SQIVND (reference sequence).

V is TRBV18 and J is TRBJ2-1; 7 bases are shared with TRBD2. The V gene end was trimmed by 5 bases and the J gene end by 4 bases; junction bases not matched to a gene: 5. The CDR3 contains 14 residues. Germline assignment: CDR1 KGHSH and CDR2 LQKENI. The CDR3 sequence: CASSWREGYNEQFF. CDR3 nucleotides: TGTGCCAGCTCATGGAGGGAGGGGTACAATGAGCAGTTCTTC.

J is TRBJ2-5 and V is TRBV5-4; D is uncertain. This CDR3 region has 12 residues. The V and J ends lost 1 base and 4 bases respectively, with 5 bases between them. In germline, CDR1 is SGHNT, CDR2 YYREEE (reference sequence). CDR3 sequence (DNA): TGTGCCAGCAGCTTGTCCCCAGAGACCCAGTACTTC. Translating it yields CASSLSPETQYF.

The J gene is TRBJ2-3, the V gene TRBV2; D possibly corresponds to TRBD1 (8 bases). The CDR3 is made up of 15 amino acids. Per germline, CDR1 SNHLY and CDR2 FYNNEI. V was cut by 6 bases and J by 2 bases, with 15 bases left in between. CDR3 nucleotide sequence: TGTGCCAGCAGCAAAACAGGGGGGGCCACAGATACGCAGTATTTT. Protein product: CASSKTGGATDTQYF.

The rearrangement uses TRBV27 and TRBJ1-5, with D possibly TRBD1 on 6 matching bases. From germline, CDR1 is MNHEY and CDR2 SMNVEV (reference sequence). The CDR3 length is 13 residues. The V end lost 10 bases, the J end lost 0 bases, and 10 bases lay between the germline ends. CDR3 in DNA: TGTGCCACAGGGGACTTTAGCAATCAGCCCCAGCATTTT. Its protein product is CATGDFSNQPQHF.

This chain connects TRBV19 to TRBJ1-2; D remains ambiguous. The CDR3 runs to 13 residues. Germline-derived CDR1 and CDR2 are LNHDA and SQIVND (reference sequence). V was shortened by 8 bases and J by 4 bases, with 14 bases between the two germline ends. CDR3 region: CASFDIFSYGYTF. In DNA form, the CDR3 reads TGTGCCAGTTTCGACATTTTCAGCTATGGCTACACCTTC.

The chain combines TRBV3-1 (or the pseudogene TRBV3-2) with TRBJ2-3; D is perhaps TRBD1 (6 bases). Germline V gene sequence: CDR1 LGHDT, CDR2 YNNKEL (reference sequence). The CDR3 sequence is 15 residues long. V gave up 1 base and J gave up 8 bases, with 16 bases separating them. The CDR3 bases are TGTGCCAGCAGCCAAGGTGACAGGTTTTCTTCTACGCAGTATTTT. This translates into CASSQGDRFSSTQYF.

This clone has just one count. V is TRBV18 and J is TRBJ2-5, with 7 bases aligning to TRBD1. The CDR3 has 13 residues. V trimming: 3 bases; J trimming: 3 bases; junction bases outside the gene matches: 1. Germline CDR1 KGHSH, CDR2 LQKENI. In DNA form, the CDR3 reads TGTGCCAGCTCACCCGGGACAGAAGAGACCCAGTACTTC. Translation: CASSPGTEETQYF.

This clone was recorded a few times. The gene calls are TRBV5-1 and TRBJ1-6, with 11 nucleotides matching TRBD1. The trim removed 4 bases at V and 8 bases at J, leaving 5 bases unmatched. The V gene's germline CDR1 is SGHRS and CDR2 YFSETQ. The CDR3 length is 15 residues. CDR3 amino acids: CASSLGQGAHSPLHF. The CDR3 bases are TGCGCCAGCAGCCTAGGACAGGGGGCTCATTCACCCCTCCACTTT. The whole variable domain, filled in from reference TRBV5-1 and TRBJ1-6, reads KAGVTQTPRYLIKTRGQQVTLSCSPISGHRSVSWYQQTPGQGLQFLFEYFSETQRNKGNFPGRFSGRQFSNSRSEMNVSTLELGDSALYLCASSLGQGAHSPLHFGNGTRLTVT.

The CDR3 sequence: CASRFEKLFF. In DNA, the CDR3 is TGTGCCAGCAGGTTTGAAAAACTGTTTTTT. The chain combines TRBV7-9 with TRBJ1-4; D gene uncertain. Trimming stripped 6 bases from V and 7 bases from J, with 3 bases between. CDR3 length: 10 residues. Germline assignment: CDR1 SEHNR and CDR2 FQNEAQ (reference sequence).

This clone was counted a single time. J is TRBJ1-2 and V is TRBV16, with D uncertain. The germline V gene has CDR1 KGHSY and CDR2 FQNENV. Trimming removed 2 bases from V and 8 bases from J, with 12 bases in between. This CDR3 comprises 13 residues. CDR3 in amino acids: CASSQRRAEGYTF. CDR3 nucleotides: TGTGCCAGCAGCCAACGGCGGGCTGAAGGCTACACCTTC. Supplemented by reference TRBV16 and TRBJ1-2, the full variable domain reads GEEVAQTPKHLVRGEGQKAKLYCAPIKGHSYVFWYQQVLKNEFKFLISFQNENVFDETGMPKERFSAKCLPNSPCSLEIQATKLEDSAVYFCASSQRRAEGYTFGSGTRLTVV.

On this clone: Germline is not matched at one junction end, which may reflect a read error. The chain has TRBV2 and TRBJ2-3, with a tentative D call TRBD2 (6 bases). Germline V lookup: CDR1 SNHLY, CDR2 FYNNEI. The CDR3 spans 15 residues. Here the CDR3 DNA reads TGTGCCAGCAGTGAAGCGGGGGGACTCACAGATACACAGTATTTT. It specifies CASSEAGGLTDTQYF. Full variable domain (outside the CDR3, taken from reference TRBV2 and TRBJ2-3): EPEVTQTPSHQVTQMGQEVILRCVPISNHLYFYWYRQILGQKVEFLVSFYNNEISEKSEIFDDQFSVERPDGSNFTLKIRSTKLEDSAMYFCASSEAGGLTDTQYFGPGTRLTVL.

For the CDR3, the DNA is TGTGCCAGCGGGGATTACCTCAACGAGCAGTACTTC. This encodes CASGDYLNEQYF. The V and J genes are TRBV7-2 and TRBJ2-7; no reliable D call. CDR1 and CDR2 from the germline V gene are SGHTA and FQGNSA. This CDR3 comprises 12 residues. Trimming cost V 8 bases and J 5 bases, with 13 bases left between them.

The genes are TRBV4-2 and TRBJ1-5; D perhaps matches TRBD1 (5 bases). There are 16 residues in the CDR3. CDR1 LGHNA and CDR2 YNFKEQ come from the germline V gene. Trimming left V 1 base short and J 2 bases short, with 12 bases between. The CDR3 bases are TGTGCCAGCAGCCAAGTACGGGGCCAGGGCAATCAGCCCCAGCATTTT. Its protein product is CASSQVRGQGNQPQHF.